This entry lists 21 T cell receptor beta chains sequenced from one sample in a study of CD8+CD57+ T cells in acquired aplastic anemia. Researchers used genomic DNA as the template to profile TCR beta VDJ and CDR3. TCRdb called the reads again in MiXCR, with one record for every CDR3 protein. The data show around 150,000 distinct CDR3 sequences, 35% to 50% seen once. The specimen sequenced was sorted CD4+, CD8+, or CD8+CD57+ T cells (not recorded which) from PBMCs. Receptors were obtained from a human donor in good health, serving as a control.

V gene TRBV10-3 combines with J gene TRBJ1-2; 7 bases fit TRBD1. CDR3 length: 12 residues. V gave up 7 bases and J gave up 7 bases; unmatched junction bases: 6. Looked up from germline, CDR1 is ENHRY and CDR2 is SYGVKD. The CDR3 sequence: CAITLDRAGYTF. The CDR3 bases are TGTGCCATCACCCTCGACAGGGCTGGCTACACCTTC.

Note on this clonotype: A much larger clone lies a single base off, so this may be a read error. The V gene is TRBV6-1, the J gene TRBJ1-5, with no clear D. CDR1 and CDR2 from the germline V gene are MNHNS and SASEGT. The CDR3 covers 13 residues. CDR3 sequence: CACSTPGNQPQHF. The CDR3 DNA is TGTGCCTGCAGCACCCCGGGCAATCAGCCCCAGCATTTT.

This clonotype was seen ten or more times. V and J are TRBV20-1 and TRBJ2-5; D uncertain. CDR1 is DFQATT and CDR2 is SNEGSKA in the germline V gene (reference sequence). CDR3 length: 14 residues. Deletions cut 0 bases from V and 5 bases from J, with 13 bases between. Here the CDR3 DNA reads TGCAGTGCTAGAGATGGAGCCTCTCGGGAGACCCAGTACTTC. Amino acids: CSARDGASRETQYF.

This clonotype was seen ten or more times. This chain connects TRBV6-1 to TRBJ1-2; 7 nucleotides match TRBD1. Trimming took 8 bases from V and 4 from J; bases not matched to a gene: 7. Per the germline V gene, CDR1 is MNHNS and CDR2 is SASEGT. The CDR3 consists of 13 residues. This chain's CDR3 is CASSGQVPYGYTF. Written as DNA, the CDR3 is TGTGCCAGCTCCGGACAGGTACCCTATGGCTACACCTTC.

The genes are TRBV27 and TRBJ2-5; D is unresolved. The CDR3 is made up of 14 amino acids. Trimming removed 0 bases from V and 4 bases from J, with 9 bases in between. The germline V gene has CDR1 MNHEY and CDR2 SMNVEV (reference sequence). The CDR3 reads CASSLSGRRETQYF. The CDR3 coding sequence is TGTGCCAGCAGTTTATCGGGCAGGAGAGAGACCCAGTACTTC.

This clonotype was seen at least ten times. As DNA, the CDR3 is TGTGCCAGCAAGAGGGGGAGTGGGGCAGATACGCAGTATTTT. It codes for CASKRGSGADTQYF. The chain uses TRBV6-2 or TRBV6-3 and TRBJ2-3, with D perhaps matching TRBD1 (6 bases). The germline V gene encodes CDR1 MNHEY and CDR2 SVGEGT. The CDR3 consists of 14 residues. V lost 7 bases, J lost 4 bases, and 15 bases lay in between.

This clonotype was observed many times. The chain is built from TRBV20-1 and TRBJ2-7; 11 bases match TRBD1. The CDR3 consists of 14 residues. The germline gives CDR1 DFQATT, CDR2 SNEGSKA (reference sequence). Trimming removed 3 bases from V and 6 bases from J; junction bases left unmatched: 7. In DNA, the CDR3 is TGCAGTGCTAGTTTGGGGACAGGGGGAATCGAGCAGTACTTC. It codes for CSASLGTGGIEQYF.

Turning to this clonotype: A much bigger clone sits one base away, suggesting this may be a read error. The chain couples TRBV5-1 to TRBJ1-2, with 8 nucleotides matching TRBD1. The germline gives CDR1 SGHRS, CDR2 YFSETQ. The CDR3 contains 14 residues. For the CDR3, the DNA is TGCGCCAGCAGCACAGGACAGGGCCCCTTTGGCTACGCCTTC. Its protein product is CASSTGQGPFGYAF.

For this clonotype: A much larger clonotype is one base distant, so this may be a read error. The conserved phenylalanine or tryptophan normally closing the CDR3 is absent here, so this likely arose from a read error. This chain links TRBV24-1 with TRBJ2-2; TRBD2 is a possible D gene (6 bases). Per the germline V gene, CDR1 is KGHDR and CDR2 is SFDVKD. V shed 7 bases and J shed 1 base, with 9 bases lying between them. The CDR3 is 14 amino acids. Here the CDR3 reads CATSGSLNTGELFL. For the CDR3, the DNA is TGTGCCACCAGCGGGAGTTTGAACACCGGGGAGCTGTTTCTT.

There are a few counts of this clonotype. A much larger clone lies one base from this, so it may be a read error. Likely a read error: the CDR3 ends without its conserved phenylalanine or tryptophan. J is TRBJ2-7 and V is TRBV14; 8 bases align to TRBD2. This CDR3 has 16 amino acids. CDR1 is SGHDN and CDR2 is FVKESK in the germline V gene. V lost 4 bases and J lost 4; bases outside the gene matches: 12. CDR3 in amino acids: CASSPSSGRPLYEQYS. CDR3 coding DNA: TGTGCCAGCAGCCCGTCGAGCGGGAGACCCCTGTACGAGCAGTACTCC.

The DNA for the CDR3 is TGTGCCAGCAGCGTAGCTGAGGTAGCGGGGGGCCTCACAGATACGCAGTATTTT. It yields the protein CASSVAEVAGGLTDTQYF. The chain joins TRBV9 to TRBJ2-3; 10 bases fit TRBD2. Germline V lookup: CDR1 SGDLS, CDR2 YYNGEE. This CDR3 comprises 18 residues. Germline trimming cut 0 bases from V and 2 bases from J; bases unmatched to any gene: 9. The full variable domain, in which reference TRBV9 and TRBJ2-3 provide the parts outside the CDR3, is DSGVTQTPKHLITATGQRVTLRCSPRSGDLSVYWYQQSLDQGLQFLIQYYNGEERAKGNILERFSAQQFPDLHSELNLSSLELGDSALYFCASSVAEVAGGLTDTQYFGPGTRLTVL.

Many counts were recorded for this clonotype. The genes are TRBV20-1 and TRBJ1-5; weak D call: TRBD1 (6 bases). The CDR3 covers 17 residues. Between the trimmed V and J ends, which lost 0 bases and 0 bases, there was a span of 15 bases. Per the germline V gene, CDR1 is DFQATT and CDR2 is SNEGSKA (reference sequence). The CDR3 region is CSARDGRTVVSNQPQHF. CDR3 nucleotides: TGCAGTGCTAGAGATGGGCGGACAGTAGTTAGCAATCAGCCCCAGCATTTT.

This clonotype was recorded at least ten times. This chain uses TRBV11-3 with TRBJ1-1, with D uncertain. CDR1 and CDR2 from the germline V gene are SGHNT and YENEEA. The CDR3 spans 15 residues. Trimming shortened V by 6 bases and J by 0 bases, and 14 bases separated the two germline ends. The CDR3 is CASRSFDKVNTEAFF. The CDR3 nucleotides are TGTGCCAGCAGGTCCTTTGACAAGGTGAACACTGAAGCTTTCTTT.

This clonotype has more than one count but fewer than ten. The rearrangement joins TRBV24-1 to TRBJ2-1, with TRBD2 matching over 12 bases. CDR3 length equals 13 residues. The germline CDR1 and CDR2 sequences are KGHDR and SFDVKD. V lost 9 bases, J lost 8 bases, and 4 bases stayed unmatched. This chain's CDR3 is CATRASGRDEQFF. In DNA form, the CDR3 reads TGTGCCACCCGGGCTAGCGGGAGGGATGAGCAGTTCTTC.

V gene TRBV25-1 combines with J gene TRBJ1-1; no firm D call. The CDR3 totals 13 residues. Deletions cut 4 bases from V and 0 bases from J, with 6 bases between. Germline V CDR1 and CDR2: MGHDK, SYGVNS. CDR3 DNA sequence: TGTGCCAGCAGTGTTAAGATGAACACTGAAGCTTTCTTT. Protein sequence: CASSVKMNTEAFF.

This clonotype has just a few counts. This chain joins TRBV9 and TRBJ1-3; D is undetermined. This CDR3 is built from 13 residues. CDR1 is SGDLS and CDR2 is YYNGEE in the germline V gene. Deletions cut 0 bases from V and 4 bases from J, with 5 bases between. CDR3 nucleotides: TGTGCCAGCAGCGTAGGGGAGGGAAACACCATATATTTT. Residues: CASSVGEGNTIYF.

The chain recombines TRBV2 with TRBJ2-7; 9 nucleotides match TRBD1. Germline V gene data show CDR1 as SNHLY and CDR2 as FYNNEI. The CDR3 is 14 residues long. Trimming cost V 10 bases and J 0 bases; bases outside gene matches: 7. The CDR3 loop reads CATDRGGSSYEQYF. Here the CDR3 DNA reads TGTGCCACCGACAGGGGGGGGAGCTCCTACGAGCAGTACTTC.

As for this clonotype: A much larger clone is a single base away; this may be a read error. The V gene is TRBV20-1, the J gene TRBJ2-7; TRBD2 matches 11 bases. The J segment lost 5 bases and the V segment lost 3 bases, leaving 6 bases of the junction unmatched. CDR1 DFQATT and CDR2 SNEGSKA come from the germline V gene (reference sequence). The CDR3 contains 14 residues. The CDR3 region is CSASVAGGTDEQYF. CDR3 nucleotides: TGCAGTGCTAGCGTAGCGGGAGGGACCGACGAGCAGTACTTC.

The chain combines TRBV3-1 with TRBJ2-1, with D perhaps TRBD1 (7 bases). The CDR3 covers 15 residues. Trimming pared 4 bases from V and 3 bases from J, leaving 13 bases between. Germline CDR1 reads LGHDT; CDR2 reads YNNKEL (reference sequence). CDR3 in DNA: TGTGCCAGCAGCCCCAGGGGGGCCAGCTACAATGAGCAGTTCTTC. Its translation: CASSPRGASYNEQFF.

This clonotype appeared many times. This sequence joins TRBV29-1 and TRBJ1-1; no clear D. There are 14 residues in the CDR3. CDR1 SQVTM and CDR2 ANQGSEA come from the germline V gene. V gave up 3 bases and J gave up 2 bases, with 13 bases separating them. The CDR3, as DNA: TGCAGCGTTGATTGGGCGAGAGGTAACACTGAAGCTTTCTTT. It yields the protein CSVDWARGNTEAFF.

This chain uses TRBV10-3 with TRBJ2-7; 11 bases fit TRBD2. J lost 3 bases, V lost 0 bases, and 1 base had no gene match. The CDR3 loop spans 15 amino acids. Germline V gene lookup returns CDR1 ENHRY and CDR2 SYGVKD. The CDR3 is CAISESLAGGYEQYF. For the CDR3, the DNA is TGTGCCATCAGTGAGTCTCTAGCGGGGGGCTACGAGCAGTACTTC.